The source of this TCR beta chain is a study of HIV-infected patients and healthy controls. Findings and caveats of the study: In healthy controls, MAIT alpha CDR3s were common; in HIV+ repertoires, severely depleted. Compared with untreated HIV+ repertoires, healthy controls showed roughly threefold more distinct CDR3s and higher Shannon diversity.

Reverse transcription used roughly 450 ng RNA and constant-region primers for alpha and beta. Using multiplexing indices, alpha and beta chain libraries were generated apart by chain-specific third strand synthesis. A single primer pair per chain amplified all rearrangements, with per-molecule barcodes. The library had 12-nucleotide molecular identifiers formed by two random hexamers joined together. TCRdb recomputed calls from the 5' RACE reads with MiXCR, one row per CDR3 protein. The sample lists 8,500 to 11,000 distinct CDR3 sequences; 6.5% to 10% were seen once. No cell fractionation was done, so the repertoire covers all unsorted peripheral blood T cells. This clonotype was recorded many times. Its matching antigen is unknown. The CDR3 covers 16 residues. Trimming took off 0 bases at V and 4 bases at J, with 14 bases between the two ends.

The specimen sequenced was blood. This receptor was identified in an adult in good health. The V gene is TRBV12-3 or TRBV12-4, the J gene TRBJ2-3, with D possibly TRBD2 on 7 matching bases. The CDR3 here is CASSLARRGAADTQYF. CDR3 DNA sequence: TGTGCCAGCAGTTTAGCGCGTCGGGGGGCCGCAGATACGCAGTATTTT.